This T cell receptor (beta chain) was found in a study of sequential checkpoint blockade in melanoma (dated by TCRdb to the late 2010s). Regarding the research as a whole: Patients were assigned by 1:1 randomization to either first-line nivolumab followed by ipilimumab (arm A) or ipilimumab followed by nivolumab (arm B). Both trial sequences were followed by maintenance nivolumab.

The study at large found these results: The response-prediction model combining TCR metrics and mutation burden needs validation in larger, independent patient cohorts.

The germline ends are 8 bases apart after V is trimmed by 1 base and J by 5 bases. The CDR3 sequence holds 13 residues, the cysteine and phenylalanine included. The entry retains the CDR3 DNA only, 39 bases that are in frame from base 1. CDR1 and CDR2 are drawn from the germline V gene: SGHTA, FQGNSA. The treatment or condition label here, explained by the study, means: randomized to nivolumab then ipilimumab (arm A) or the reverse (arm B). No trial patient had received prior DNA-damaging chemotherapy. On a FACS Aria II flow cytometer, live CD3+CD8+ cells that were negative for CD19 and CD56 were sorted from thawed PBMCs. Samples came from patients with melanoma in CheckMate 064, a randomized, open-label phase II trial of sequential checkpoint blockade. Peripheral blood mononuclear cells were collected by leukapheresis, purified with Ficoll-Paque, and frozen in human serum with around 10% DMSO. Right after sorting, the blood CD3+CD8+ cells were verified to be >95% pure, and DNA extraction followed.

About this clone: Its cognate antigen has yet to be identified. There are no base qualities to consult, and no much larger clone falls within one base.

TCRbeta CDR3 regions were immunosequenced from genomic DNA with the immunoSEQ Assay. Genomic DNA was amplified by bias-controlled multiplex PCR before high-throughput sequencing. The paper's processing steps were these. To quantify the absolute abundance of each unique TCRbeta CDR3 region, the sequences were collapsed and filtered. Clonality, defined as 1 minus Pielou's evenness, was calculated using only productive rearrangements. A previously published method was used to identify clones whose frequencies were significantly greater in on-treatment samples than in baseline samples. TCRdb retrieved this table from immuneACCESS and kept in-frame rearrangements only. Not all clones are present; in checked studies, unresolved V genes account for under half, and no reason is known for the remainder. D and trimming were read from the DNA, whereas the V and J calls and clone size are those reported in that table. The sample contains fewer than 35,000 clones, around 88% of them found a single time. 22% of the sample is in the top ten clones.

This specimen was CD8+ T cells sorted from blood (inferred from file names), taken from a patient given nivolumab and ipilimumab in sequence. Rearrangement joined TRBV7-2 to TRBJ2-5; the D gene is possibly TRBD2, with 5 bases matching. This sequence originates from a human donor with melanoma. Here the CDR3 is given as CASSLGGLETQYF. In nucleotides, the sequence is TGTGCCAGCAGCTTAGGAGGGTTGGAGACCCAGTACTTC.